Below, 2 T cell receptor beta chains from the same sample are listed, as sequenced in a study of HIV-infected children after antiretroviral therapy interruption. Treatment reported: PENTA 11 planned treatment interruption arm or continuous ART arm. The TCR library was built from RNA with a 3' RACE protocol and unique molecular identifiers. From the 3' RACE reads, TCRdb called clonotypes with MiXCR, one entry per CDR3 protein. The sample consists of some 40,000 distinct CDR3 sequences, under 8% of them appearing once. The starting material was CD45RA+ CD4+ T cells from PBMCs, pooled from several time points, obtained from a donor given antiretroviral therapy, either interrupted or continuous. Subset here: naive CD4+ CD45RA+ CD45RO- T cells. The source of these receptors is a pool of human donors with HIV.

The sample holds many counts of this clonotype. The chain couples TRBV6-1 to TRBJ1-1; 7 bases are shared with TRBD1. Germline V lookup: CDR1 MNHNS, CDR2 SASEGT. This CDR3 has 17 residues. V shed 6 bases and J 4 bases; nucleotides not matched to a gene: 17. The CDR3 spells CASSHLTGVSRSTEAFF. CDR3 bases: TGTGCCAGCAGCCACCTAACAGGGGTGAGTCGAAGCACTGAAGCTTTCTTT.

This clonotype was observed a few times. The rearrangement joins TRBV9 to TRBJ2-7; 9 nucleotides match TRBD1. This CDR3 is built from 16 residues. From germline, CDR1 is SGDLS and CDR2 YYNGEE. V lost 3 bases, J lost 4 bases, and 11 bases stayed unmatched. The CDR3, as DNA: TGTGCCAGCAGCGCAAACCTGGGACAGGGAAGGTACGAGCAGTACTTC. It encodes CASSANLGQGRYEQYF.